This entry lists 3 T cell receptor beta chains sequenced from one sample in a study of CD8+ T cells in alopecia areata (dated by TCRdb to between 2017 and 2018). According to the study, the label for this sample's time point signals: baseline before oral tofacitinib. Library preparation used the immunoSEQ multiplex PCR assay. For TCR sequencing, RNA was extracted from every sample and reverse transcribed into cDNA to serve as template. Entries here come from immuneACCESS through TCRdb and include only in-frame sequences with V and J called. Some clones fail to appear in such tables; in the studies checked, an unresolved V gene covers under half of the shortfall, and the cause of the remainder is unknown. Here the sample has about 120,000 clones; approximately 48% occur a single time. The ten largest clones take up over 15% of the sample. The source material was CD8+ T cells sorted from blood, sampled at week 0. The receptor set was obtained from a human donor with alopecia areata.

This sequence joins TRBV6-1 and TRBJ1-1; D is undetermined. V lost 8 bases and J lost 4, with 11 bases in between. The CDR3 covers 12 residues. Germline lookup yields CDR1 MNHNS and CDR2 SASEGT. This CDR3 reads CASFQWSTEAFF. For the CDR3, the DNA is TGTGCCAGCTTTCAATGGAGCACTGAAGCTTTCTTT.

This chain joins TRBV11-1 and TRBJ2-7; D gene unclear. The CDR3 contains 13 residues. V lost 5 bases and J 7 bases, leaving 15 bases between the germline ends. CDR1 and CDR2 from the germline V gene are SGHAT and FQDESV (reference sequence). The CDR3 loop reads CASSPPPGEEQYF. The CDR3 nucleotides are TGTGCCAGCAGCCCGCCCCCTGGGGAAGAGCAGTACTTC.

The genes are TRBV4-1 and TRBJ2-5, with no clear D. The V gene lost 10 bases and the J gene lost 1 base, with 13 bases spanning the gap. The CDR3 covers 13 residues. Looked up from germline, CDR1 is MGHRA and CDR2 is YSYEKL. CDR3 in amino acids: CATSIRSQETQYF. The CDR3 nucleotides read TGCGCCACCTCGATCCGTTCCCAAGAGACCCAGTACTTC.